This T cell receptor beta chain was identified in a study of T cell repertoires in cytomegalovirus infection. Background on the study: Through public TCR beta signatures, both CMV infection and matching HLA type were indicated. The study's findings and limits: The study identified carriers of CMV plus the relevant HLA from cumulative public TCR beta family frequency. What dominated the ex vivo response were HLA-C-restricted CMV-specific TCR beta clonotypes.

Regarding this clonotype: Its specificity is unknown.

With 2 bases removed from V and 2 bases from J, the gap between germline ends came to 12 bases. Germline V lookup: CDR1 SQVTM, CDR2 ANQGSEA. The CDR3 covers 14 residues. MiXCR, run by TCRdb on the reads, gives a single entry per CDR3 protein. The sample contains about 530,000 distinct CDR3 sequences, approximately 26% of which appear only once. Sequencing was performed on PBMCs. The J gene is TRBJ2-5, the V gene TRBV29-1, with D maybe TRBD1 (5 bases). This receptor was obtained from a human donor in good health (CMV status not recorded). Some clones in this sample may be carry-over from other donors' samples. In nucleotides, the CDR3 is TGCAGCGTTGAAAGGGGCCAGGATCAAGAGACCCAGTACTTC. Translated: CSVERGQDQETQYF.